The 28 T cell receptor beta chains below were found in one sample sequenced in a study of brain T cells in children with intractable seizures. TCRdb's copy holds only in-frame clones and misses some; the assay was immunoSEQ multiplex PCR. The data contain approximately 77,000 clones, 93% of them singletons. Sequencing used peripheral blood, obtained at surgery. These receptors came from a boy younger than two with tuberous sclerosis and intractable seizures.

V is TRBV3-1 (or the pseudogene TRBV3-2) and J is TRBJ2-1; the match to TRBD2 covers 11 bases. In germline, CDR1 is LGHDT, CDR2 YNNKEL (reference sequence). The CDR3 contains 16 residues. V was clipped by 4 bases and J by 7 bases; unmatched bases: 9. The CDR3 sequence is CASSPVAGGYKNEQFF. CDR3 sequence (DNA): TGTGCCAGCAGCCCGGTAGCGGGGGGGTATAAAAATGAGCAGTTCTTC.

The chain carries TRBV20-1 and TRBJ1-5, with 9 bases aligning to TRBD1. The CDR3 is 17 residues long. Germline V lookup: CDR1 DFQATT, CDR2 SNEGSKA (reference sequence). With 3 bases clipped from V and 4 bases from J, the junction kept 13 bases outside the gene matches. CDR3: CSASIPPGQGLNQPQHF. In nucleotides, the CDR3 is TGCAGTGCTAGTATTCCCCCCGGACAGGGGTTAAATCAGCCCCAGCATTTT.

The V and J genes are TRBV7-9 and TRBJ1-4; unclear D gene. The germline V gene has CDR1 SEHNR and CDR2 FQNEAQ (reference sequence). The V end was cut by 3 bases, the J end by 0 bases, with 5 bases between. This CDR3 is built from 14 residues. The DNA for the CDR3 is TGTGCCAGCAGCTTGTCTACAACTAATGAAAAACTGTTTTTT. Encoded protein: CASSLSTTNEKLFF.

The chain recombines TRBV4-1 with TRBJ1-5; D unresolved. Germline V gives CDR1 MGHRA, CDR2 YSYEKL. Trimming stripped 0 bases from V and 5 bases from J, with 11 bases between. The CDR3 length is 15 residues. The CDR3 protein is CASSQDGREHQPQHF. CDR3 DNA sequence: TGCGCCAGCAGCCAAGATGGGAGGGAACATCAGCCCCAGCATTTT.

This clone was seen only a few times. The chain uses TRBV9 and TRBJ2-5; TRBD1 matches 9 bases. The CDR3 consists of 15 residues. The V segment lost 2 bases and the J segment 2 bases; nucleotides outside the gene matches: 4. Germline V gene sequence: CDR1 SGDLS, CDR2 YYNGEE. Here the CDR3 reads CASSVGTGRQETQYF. CDR3 DNA: TGTGCCAGCAGCGTTGGGACAGGGAGGCAAGAGACCCAGTACTTC.

V is TRBV2 and J is TRBJ2-1, with TRBD1 as a possible D gene (5 bases). V was cut by 2 bases and J by 7 bases, with 6 bases left in between. The CDR3 sequence is 12 residues long. Per germline, CDR1 SNHLY and CDR2 FYNNEI. The CDR3 loop reads CASSESGNEQFF. The CDR3 DNA reads TGTGCCAGCAGTGAATCAGGGAATGAGCAGTTCTTC.

This clone has only a few counts. The J gene is TRBJ1-1, the V gene TRBV30; D is perhaps TRBD1 (5 bases). The germline gives CDR1 GTSNPN, CDR2 SVGIG (reference sequence). V was trimmed by 0 bases and J by 1 base, leaving 9 bases between them. The CDR3 has 14 residues. Written as DNA, the CDR3 is TGTGCCTGGAGTGTATACAGGCCGAACACTGAAGCTTTCTTT. This encodes CAWSVYRPNTEAFF.

V is TRBV12-3 or TRBV12-4 and J is TRBJ2-1; D perhaps matches TRBD2 (7 bases). V gave up 6 bases and J gave up 8 bases, with 14 bases separating them. CDR3 length equals 13 residues. The CDR3 sequence: CASSLIGGDEQFF. CDR3 nucleotide sequence: TGTGCCAGCAGCCTCATAGGGGGGGATGAGCAGTTCTTC.

The chain couples TRBV6-2 or TRBV6-3 to TRBJ2-3; the D gene is possibly TRBD1 (5 bases). This CDR3 comprises 17 residues. Germline assignment: CDR1 MNHEY and CDR2 SVGEGT. Between the trimmed V and J ends, which lost 5 bases and 2 bases, there was a span of 20 bases. The CDR3 nucleotides are TGTGCCAGCAGTAAAGGGGTGGGGCCCGGATCCACAGATACGCAGTATTTT. This encodes CASSKGVGPGSTDTQYF.

The chain uses TRBV30 and TRBJ2-3; 7 bases fit TRBD2. CDR1 is GTSNPN, CDR2 SVGIG, per germline (reference sequence). V shed 1 base, J shed 2 bases, and the junction held 3 bases outside the gene matches. This CDR3 is 14 amino acids long. The CDR3 DNA is TGTGCCTGGAGTGACGGGAGGCCCACAGATACGCAGTATTTT. Its protein product is CAWSDGRPTDTQYF.

This chain joins TRBV28 and TRBJ2-7, with TRBD1 identical over 9 bases. The CDR3 extends over 14 amino acids. J lost 5 bases, V lost 3 bases, and 5 bases had no gene match. Looked up from germline, CDR1 is MDHEN and CDR2 is SYDVKM. In DNA, the CDR3 is TGTGCCAGCAGTTTCCGGGACAGGGTCCACGAGCAGTACTTC. It specifies CASSFRDRVHEQYF.

The chain links TRBV5-1 to TRBJ1-3; TRBD1 is a possible D gene (5 bases). This CDR3 is 16 amino acids long. Per the germline V gene, CDR1 is SGHRS and CDR2 is YFSETQ. V was shortened by 7 bases and J by 4 bases, with 21 bases between the two germline ends. In DNA form, the CDR3 reads TGCGCCAGCTCGATCGCAGGGATCACGGCGGGAAACACCATATATTTT. As protein: CASSIAGITAGNTIYF.

The chain has TRBV4-1 and TRBJ2-7; TRBD2 matches 7 bases. The germline CDR1 and CDR2 sequences are MGHRA and YSYEKL. The V gene end was trimmed by 0 bases and the J gene end by 2 bases; junction bases not matched to a gene: 4. The CDR3 consists of 15 residues. The DNA of the CDR3 is TGCGCCAGCAGCCAAGAATCGGGGGGAGCCTACGAGCAGTACTTC. Protein: CASSQESGGAYEQYF.

The V call is TRBV3-1 (or the pseudogene TRBV3-2), the J call TRBJ1-2; D is ambiguous. The germline CDR1 and CDR2 sequences are LGHDT and YNNKEL (reference sequence). The CDR3 spans 13 residues. With 2 bases removed from V and 4 bases from J, the gap between germline ends came to 8 bases. Here the CDR3 reads CASSQRASYGYTF. DNA for the CDR3: TGTGCCAGCAGCCAAAGAGCCAGCTATGGCTACACCTTC.

The chain couples TRBV1 to TRBJ2-3; the D call of TRBD2 is as the table states it, not checked on the DNA. TRBV1 is described as a pseudogene. The CDR3 is made up of 18 amino acids. The CDR3 loop is CTSSHGTSGRVDTDTQYF. CDR3 nucleotides: TGCACCAGCAGCCACGGGACTAGCGGGAGGGTCGACACAGATACGCAGTATTTT.

The chain employs TRBV4-2 and TRBJ2-3, with unresolved D. V was cut by 0 bases and J by 4 bases, with 5 bases left in between. The CDR3 consists of 13 residues. The germline V gene has CDR1 LGHNA and CDR2 YNFKEQ. The CDR3 DNA sequence: TGTGCCAGCAGCCAAGATGGCCCAGATACGCAGTATTTT. Residues: CASSQDGPDTQYF.

The chain couples TRBV11-3 to TRBJ2-5; 7 bases are shared with TRBD2. Germline CDR1 is SGHNT and CDR2 is YENEEA. The J segment lost 5 bases and the V segment lost 0 bases, leaving 12 bases of the junction unmatched. The length of the CDR3 is 17 residues. As DNA, the CDR3 is TGTGCCAGCAGCTTAGACGCCAGGACTAGATGGACGGAGACCCAGTACTTC. Amino acids: CASSLDARTRWTETQYF.

The rearrangement uses TRBV10-3 and TRBJ2-7; a weak D match, TRBD1 (6 bases). The CDR3 length is 13 residues. V was trimmed by 3 bases and J by 3 bases, leaving 9 bases between them. Germline-derived CDR1 and CDR2 are ENHRY and SYGVKD. In DNA form, the CDR3 reads TGTGCCATCAGTGATGGACAGTTCTACGAGCAGTACTTC. Protein product: CAISDGQFYEQYF.

The CDR3 spells CASSLGLPSGANVLTF. CDR3 DNA: TGTGCCAGCAGCTTAGGGCTACCCTCTGGGGCCAACGTCCTGACTTTC. The chain joins TRBV7-2 to TRBJ2-6; D gene ambiguous. The CDR3 loop spans 16 amino acids. Germline V CDR1 and CDR2: SGHTA, FQGNSA. Trimming removed 1 base at V and 0 bases at J, with 7 bases between.

The rearrangement joins TRBV5-6 to TRBJ2-7; TRBD2 is a possible D gene (6 bases). CDR3 length equals 13 residues. Trimming cost V 2 bases and J 3 bases, with 9 bases left between them. Per germline, CDR1 SGHDT and CDR2 YYEEEE. The CDR3 spells CASSFPGGYEQYF. In nucleotides, the CDR3 is TGTGCCAGCAGCTTCCCCGGGGGCTACGAGCAGTACTTC.

V and J are TRBV12-3 or TRBV12-4 and TRBJ1-2; D unclear. Trimming removed 3 bases at V and 4 bases at J, with 9 bases between. The CDR3 totals 13 residues. CDR3 protein: CASSFKRFYGYTF. CDR3 bases: TGTGCCAGCAGTTTTAAGAGGTTCTATGGCTACACCTTC.

The chain carries TRBV2 and TRBJ2-7; 9 nucleotides agree with TRBD1. This CDR3 spans 14 amino acids. The ends lost 4 bases at V and 4 bases at J; junction bases unmatched: 5. The germline CDR1 and CDR2 sequences are SNHLY and FYNNEI. The CDR3 sequence is CASSGTGGGYEQYF. CDR3 bases: TGTGCCAGCAGTGGAACAGGGGGCGGGTACGAGCAGTACTTC.

A few counts support this clone. V and J are TRBV5-5 and TRBJ1-5; D gene ambiguous. Trimming took 0 bases from V and 0 from J, leaving 4 bases between them. CDR3 size: 14 residues. The V gene's germline CDR1 is SGHKS and CDR2 YYEKEE (reference sequence). For the CDR3, the DNA is TGTGCCAGCAGCTTGGTGGATAGCAATCAGCCCCAGCATTTT. Translated: CASSLVDSNQPQHF.

V usage is TRBV7-9 and J usage is TRBJ2-7; perhaps TRBD1 as D (5 bases). The V gene's germline CDR1 is SEHNR and CDR2 FQNEAQ (reference sequence). The CDR3 extends over 13 amino acids. With 3 bases removed from V and 3 bases from J, the gap between germline ends came to 9 bases. CDR3 in DNA: TGTGCCAGCAGCTTCGACAGTTTCTACGAGCAGTACTTC. Amino acid sequence: CASSFDSFYEQYF.

This clone was seen a single time. The CDR3 reads CSVNDRDPGELFF. CDR3 in DNA: TGCAGCGTGAACGACAGGGATCCCGGGGAGCTGTTTTTT. The chain has TRBV29-1 and TRBJ2-2; TRBD1 matches at 7 bases. CDR1 and CDR2 (germline): SQVTM, ANQGSEA. The CDR3 totals 13 residues. J gave up 6 bases and V 6 bases, and 7 bases lay outside the gene matches.

This clone was recorded only once. The genes are TRBV25-1 and TRBJ2-7, with TRBD2 identical over 7 bases. V lost 2 bases to trimming and J lost 5 bases; unmatched junction nucleotides: 6. Germline V gene data show CDR1 as MGHDK and CDR2 as SYGVNS. The CDR3 consists of 14 residues. CDR3: CASSEAGRLHEQYF. The CDR3 DNA is TGTGCCAGCAGTGAAGCCGGGAGGCTCCACGAGCAGTACTTC.

The chain links TRBV3-1 (or the pseudogene TRBV3-2) to TRBJ2-5, with D possibly called TRBD1 or TRBD2 (5 bases each). Trimming left V 3 bases short and J 2 bases short, with 7 bases between. CDR1 and CDR2 (germline): LGHDT, YNNKEL (reference sequence). CDR3 length equals 13 residues. CDR3 protein: CASSHWGQETQYF. The CDR3 nucleotides read TGTGCCAGCAGCCACTGGGGGCAAGAGACCCAGTACTTC.

V gene TRBV30 combines with J gene TRBJ2-7; D is perhaps TRBD1 (5 bases). The V gene's germline CDR1 is GTSNPN and CDR2 SVGIG (reference sequence). V was clipped by 0 bases and J by 5 bases, with 8 bases between them. The CDR3 extends over 12 amino acids. CDR3 loop: CAWSVGVHEQYF. The DNA for the CDR3 is TGTGCCTGGAGTGTAGGGGTACACGAGCAGTACTTC.